There are a few counts of the clone carrying this TCR beta chain. The antigen is unknown. This record belongs to a study of post-analysis software for immune sequencing data. Overall study: The study covered relapsing-remitting, secondary progressive and progressive-relapsing courses of multiple sclerosis. Points from the study as a whole: The study found TRBV5-6, TRBV5-1 and TRBV20-1 among about five TRBV segments more frequent in patients than controls.

Trimming removed 3 bases at V and 6 bases at J, with 6 bases between. Per germline, CDR1 DFQATT and CDR2 SNEGSKA (reference sequence). CDR3 size: 11 residues. TCR beta cDNA libraries included unique molecular identifiers. TCRdb ran MiXCR on the PCR reads and lists one entry per CDR3 protein. The sample contains some 500,000 distinct CDR3 sequences, around 40% of which appear only once. Sequencing was carried out using blood. This clonotype was obtained from a girl between 10 and 17 years old with multiple sclerosis. The chain couples TRBV20-1 to TRBJ2-1, with D unclear. The CDR3 is CSARRRNEQFF. The CDR3 DNA reads as TGCAGTGCTAGGAGGCGCAATGAGCAGTTCTTC.